The source of this T cell receptor beta chain is a study of T-cell reconstitution after alpha-beta-depleted transplantation in children listed by TCRdb under 2016. A note on the overall study: T-cell immune reconstitution after TCRalphabeta/CD19-depleted allogeneic hematopoietic cell transplantation in children was quantitatively tracked in the study by means of TCR repertoire profiling. Results the study describes overall, beyond this receptor: In some patients, high TCRbeta diversity at day 60 was attributed to recipient T cells and intrathymic progenitors that had survived conditioning. The apparently early recovery of alphabetaT-cell counts about two months after transplant reportedly depended on only several hundred rapidly expanded clones that came from non-depleted graft cells. The frequencies of hyperexpanded clones fell over the following months, and after one year, T-cell counts and TCRbeta diversity were mostly attributed to newly produced T cells.

The treatment or condition label of this sample denotes: allogeneic hematopoietic cell transplantation with graft depleted of TCRalphabeta T cells and CD19 B cells. TCRalphabeta/CD19-depleted allogeneic hematopoietic cell grafts were given to the transplant recipients, all of whom were children. The CDR3 numbers 14 residues from cysteine through phenylalanine. The sequence is cut down to CDR3 DNA, 42 bases in frame from base 1. According to the germline V gene, CDR1 reads MDHEN and CDR2 reads SYDVKM. This clonotype was seen ten or more times. Its specific antigen is unknown. One end of the junction fails to match germline, which may point to a read error. Libraries were built with PCR. Sequencing took place on an Illumina HiSeq 2500. Molecular barcoding was employed in the preparation of TCR libraries, with unique molecular identifiers being used to normalize TCRbeta repertoire quantification. The public reads were reprocessed in TCRdb via fastp at Q25 and MiXCR, keeping in-frame beta chains. Rows matching on CDR3 protein sequence are summarized as one entry with the most common DNA and genes. The sample has around 450,000 distinct CDR3 sequences on record, more than 9% of them singletons. The top ten hold just over 2% of the sample.

This receptor was taken from a child under 10 years old with inherited bone marrow failure, due to receive a stem cell transplant. The chain links TRBV28 with TRBJ1-2; TRBD1 lines up with 7 middle nucleotides. The source was PBMCs, collected before TCRalphabeta/CD19-depleted stem cell transplant. The DNA sequence is TGTTCCAGCTCACCTCCCGGGGACAGCTATGGCTACACCTTC. This translates into CSSSPPGDSYGYTF.